The rows below give T cell receptor beta chains drawn from one sample of a study of graft-versus-host responses after intestinal transplantation. Their antigens remain unidentified. TCRdb's table, derived via immunoSEQ multiplex PCR, lists solely in-frame clones and lacks some. Of about 100,000 clones in the sample, over 75% were seen once. The sequencing used unstimulated CD4+ T cells sorted from spleen or lymph node cells, collected before transplant. The receptors were sampled from a human donor who was the organ donor for an intestinal transplant. Each CDR3 is given with its conserved first and last residue. Each record gives: clone size, D gene, V gene, J gene, CDR3 DNA, CDR3 protein. A D gene is named only where the DNA matches it firmly. The listing skips clone size in some rows; elsewhere it reads once, few, many or a size class.

clone size: .; D gene: .; V gene: TRBV30; J gene: TRBJ1-5; CDR3 DNA: TGTGCCTGGAGCCGGGACAAAAAAAAGGGACAGCCCCAGCATTTT; CDR3 protein: CAWSRDKKKGQPQHF
clone size: .; D gene: .; V gene: TRBV30; J gene: TRBJ1-6; CDR3 DNA: TGTGCCTGGAGGGCCCGGACGGAGCCTCTCCACTTT; CDR3 protein: CAWRARTEPLHF
clone size: few; D gene: .; V gene: TRBV19; J gene: TRBJ1-4; CDR3 DNA: TGTGCCAGTAGTATTTGGATGGTAGGCGAAAAACTGTTTTTT; CDR3 protein: CASSIWMVGEKLFF
clone size: .; D gene: .; V gene: TRBV18; J gene: TRBJ2-3; CDR3 DNA: TGTGCCAGCTCGTCCGGGGAAGGGGGGCCAGGGGGTTTT; CDR3 protein: CASSSGEGGPGGF
clone size: .; D gene: .; V gene: TRBV28; J gene: TRBJ1-5; CDR3 DNA: TGTGCCAGCAGTCGTCCGGGGGGGCCGTACAGCCAGCCCCAGCATTTT; CDR3 protein: CASSRPGGPYSQPQHF
clone size: few; D gene: .; V gene: TRBV7-9; J gene: TRBJ2-7; CDR3 DNA: TGTGCCAGCAGCCAGGCCCAGATTTACGAGCAGTACTTC; CDR3 protein: CASSQAQIYEQYF
clone size: .; D gene: .; V gene: TRBV28; J gene: TRBJ1-5; CDR3 DNA: TGTGCCAGCAGGGACTCAAATCAGCCCCAGCATTTT; CDR3 protein: CASRDSNQPQHF
clone size: once; D gene: TRBD2; V gene: TRBV5-4; J gene: TRBJ2-3; CDR3 DNA: TGTGCCAGCAGCTTGGAAAGCGGGGGGGCATCCGATACGCAGTATTTT; CDR3 protein: CASSLESGGASDTQYF
clone size: .; D gene: .; V gene: TRBV20-1; J gene: TRBJ2-1; CDR3 DNA: TGCAGTGTGGGAGGGGGCGCACAGTTCTTC; CDR3 protein: CSVGGGAQFF
clone size: .; D gene: .; V gene: TRBV2; J gene: TRBJ1-5; CDR3 DNA: TGTGCCAGCAGGCCCACAGGCCCCAGTCAGCCCCAGCATTTT; CDR3 protein: CASRPTGPSQPQHF
clone size: once; D gene: TRBD1; V gene: TRBV4-2; J gene: TRBJ1-6; CDR3 DNA: TGTGCCAGCAGCCTTCATACGGGACAGGGGGCTTTCTATTCACCCCTCCACTTT; CDR3 protein: CASSLHTGQGAFYSPLHF
clone size: .; D gene: TRBD2; V gene: TRBV19; J gene: TRBJ2-3; CDR3 DNA: TGTGCCAGTAGTGTAGCGGGGACAGATACGCAGTATTTT; CDR3 protein: CASSVAGTDTQYF
clone size: .; D gene: .; V gene: TRBV9; J gene: TRBJ1-1; CDR3 DNA: TGTGCCAGCAGCGTAACAGCGCTCACTGAAGCTTTCTTT; CDR3 protein: CASSVTALTEAFF
clone size: .; D gene: .; V gene: TRBV6-1; J gene: TRBJ2-7; CDR3 DNA: TGTGCCAGCAGTACTCGGGACTCCTACTACGAGCAGTACTTC; CDR3 protein: CASSTRDSYYEQYF
clone size: .; D gene: .; V gene: TRBV7-9; J gene: TRBJ2-5; CDR3 DNA: TGTGCCAGCAGCTTAGGATCCGCGGCAGGGGAGACCCAGTACTTC; CDR3 protein: CASSLGSAAGETQYF
clone size: few; D gene: .; V gene: TRBV18; J gene: TRBJ2-7; CDR3 DNA: TGTGCCAGCTCTTATGGGACACTCTACGAGCAGTACTTC; CDR3 protein: CASSYGTLYEQYF
clone size: .; D gene: .; V gene: TRBV10-3; J gene: TRBJ1-2; CDR3 DNA: TGTGCCATCACCCGGACGGTCAACTATGGCTACACCTTC; CDR3 protein: CAITRTVNYGYTF
clone size: .; D gene: TRBD1; V gene: TRBV19; J gene: TRBJ1-1; CDR3 DNA: TGTGCCAGTAGTACAAAGAGGACAGGGCTGACTGAAGCTTTCTTT; CDR3 protein: CASSTKRTGLTEAFF
clone size: .; D gene: TRBD1; V gene: TRBV5-4; J gene: TRBJ2-7; CDR3 DNA: TGTGCCAGCATGAAGGACAGGGACAGGGCTTCCTACGAGCAGTACTTC; CDR3 protein: CASMKDRDRASYEQYF
clone size: .; D gene: TRBD1; V gene: TRBV18; J gene: TRBJ2-1; CDR3 DNA: TGTGCCAGCTCACGACAGGGCAATGAGCAGTTCTTC; CDR3 protein: CASSRQGNEQFF
clone size: once; D gene: TRBD1; V gene: TRBV4-2; J gene: TRBJ2-6; CDR3 DNA: TGTGCCAGCAGCCGGGACAGGACCTCTGGGGCCAACGTCCTGACTTTC; CDR3 protein: CASSRDRTSGANVLTF
clone size: .; D gene: TRBD1; V gene: TRBV7-8; J gene: TRBJ1-3; CDR3 DNA: TGTGCCAGCAGCTTCGTGGGGACAGGGGTGGTTGGAAACACCATATATTTT; CDR3 protein: CASSFVGTGVVGNTIYF
clone size: .; D gene: .; V gene: TRBV4-2; J gene: TRBJ1-5; CDR3 DNA: TGTGCCAGCAGCTTTGGGGGGGGCGCGGGCAATCAGCCCCAGCATTTT; CDR3 protein: CASSFGGGAGNQPQHF
clone size: .; D gene: TRBD1; V gene: TRBV7-8; J gene: TRBJ1-2; CDR3 DNA: TGTGCCAGCAGCCGTCAGGGGGCCTATGGCTACACCTTC; CDR3 protein: CASSRQGAYGYTF
clone size: few; D gene: .; V gene: TRBV14; J gene: TRBJ1-3; CDR3 DNA: TGTGCCAGCAGCCAACAATGGGGTTATGGAAACACCATATATTTT; CDR3 protein: CASSQQWGYGNTIYF
clone size: .; D gene: .; V gene: TRBV9; J gene: TRBJ2-1; CDR3 DNA: TGTGCCAGCAGCGTAGGATCCGGGTTGGGCAATGAGCAGTTCTTC; CDR3 protein: CASSVGSGLGNEQFF
clone size: .; D gene: .; V gene: TRBV5-1; J gene: TRBJ1-2; CDR3 DNA: TGCGCCAGCAGCCACGACGGGGATAGTTATGGCTACACCTTC; CDR3 protein: CASSHDGDSYGYTF
clone size: .; D gene: TRBD1; V gene: TRBV10-3; J gene: TRBJ1-3; CDR3 DNA: TGTGCCGGCCGACAGGGGGCTGGAAACACCATATATTTT; CDR3 protein: CAGRQGAGNTIYF
clone size: .; D gene: .; V gene: TRBV5-1; J gene: TRBJ2-1; CDR3 DNA: TGCGCCAGCAGCTTAACGGGGGTTATTGGCTCCTACAATGAGCAGTTCTTC; CDR3 protein: CASSLTGVIGSYNEQFF
clone size: .; D gene: .; V gene: TRBV30; J gene: TRBJ1-2; CDR3 DNA: TGTGCCTGGAGTAGTGGATCACAGACAAACCTCTATGGCTACACCTTC; CDR3 protein: CAWSSGSQTNLYGYTF
clone size: .; D gene: TRBD2; V gene: TRBV7-9; J gene: TRBJ2-5; CDR3 DNA: TGTGCCAGCAGCTTAGAAGGGACTACCGCGGTGGAGACCCAGTACTTC; CDR3 protein: CASSLEGTTAVETQYF
clone size: .; D gene: TRBD1; V gene: TRBV7-3; J gene: TRBJ2-1; CDR3 DNA: TGTGCCAGCAGCCTCGGGACAGGGGGCAATGAGCAGTTCTTC; CDR3 protein: CASSLGTGGNEQFF
clone size: .; D gene: TRBD1; V gene: TRBV2; J gene: TRBJ1-6; CDR3 DNA: TGTGCCAGCACGGAGACAGGGTTAAGCAACACACCCCTCCACTTT; CDR3 protein: CASTETGLSNTPLHF
clone size: .; D gene: TRBD1; V gene: TRBV5-1; J gene: TRBJ2-5; CDR3 DNA: TGCGCCAGCAGCTTGGAGAGACAGGGGACAATGAAAGAGACCCAGTACTTC; CDR3 protein: CASSLERQGTMKETQYF
clone size: .; D gene: .; V gene: TRBV10-3; J gene: TRBJ2-7; CDR3 DNA: TGTGCCTCTACTCCCGACTTCTCCTACGAGCAGTACTTC; CDR3 protein: CASTPDFSYEQYF
clone size: .; D gene: .; V gene: TRBV27; J gene: TRBJ1-4; CDR3 DNA: TGTGCCAGCAGTTTAGGGCGGAGTGAAAAGCTGTTTTTT; CDR3 protein: CASSLGRSEKLFF
clone size: .; D gene: .; V gene: TRBV2; J gene: TRBJ1-2; CDR3 DNA: TGTGCCAGCTGGGAAGACAGAGGAGGCTATGGCTACACCTTC; CDR3 protein: CASWEDRGGYGYTF
clone size: .; D gene: .; V gene: TRBV30; J gene: TRBJ1-1; CDR3 DNA: TGTGCCTGGAGTGTCGGGGTGGAGAACACTGAAGCTTTCTTT; CDR3 protein: CAWSVGVENTEAFF
clone size: few; D gene: TRBD1; V gene: TRBV19; J gene: TRBJ1-2; CDR3 DNA: TGTGCCAGTAGTACCGGGACAGGGGTCTATAGTGGCTACACCTTC; CDR3 protein: CASSTGTGVYSGYTF
clone size: .; D gene: .; V gene: TRBV7-9; J gene: TRBJ2-5; CDR3 DNA: TGTGCCAGCAGCCCGACAGGGAGGGGGGAGACCCAGTACTTC; CDR3 protein: CASSPTGRGETQYF
clone size: .; D gene: TRBD1; V gene: TRBV9; J gene: TRBJ2-7; CDR3 DNA: TGTGCCAGCAGCCGCGGAGCAGGACAGGGCGCCTACGAGCAGTACTTC; CDR3 protein: CASSRGAGQGAYEQYF
clone size: .; D gene: .; V gene: TRBV6-8; J gene: TRBJ2-3; CDR3 DNA: TGTGCCACCGACGTACCAGATACGCAGTATTTT; CDR3 protein: CATDVPDTQYF
clone size: .; D gene: .; V gene: TRBV27; J gene: TRBJ1-2; CDR3 DNA: TGTGCCAGCACCAGACAGGATGGGAGTGGCTACACCTTC; CDR3 protein: CASTRQDGSGYTF
clone size: .; D gene: TRBD1; V gene: TRBV28; J gene: TRBJ1-5; CDR3 DNA: TGTGCCAGCAGCACTCCAATCACCGGGACAGGGGGTCAGCCCCAGCATTTT; CDR3 protein: CASSTPITGTGGQPQHF
clone size: .; D gene: .; V gene: TRBV19; J gene: TRBJ1-2; CDR3 DNA: TGTGCCAGTAGTATAGAGGGGACTGGCTACACCTTC; CDR3 protein: CASSIEGTGYTF
clone size: .; D gene: TRBD2; V gene: TRBV15; J gene: TRBJ2-5; CDR3 DNA: TGTGCCACCAGCAGCTACGGGGGGGGTATTCTCCAAGAGACCCAGTACTTC; CDR3 protein: CATSSYGGGILQETQYF
clone size: .; D gene: TRBD2; V gene: TRBV27; J gene: TRBJ2-2; CDR3 DNA: TGTGCCAGCAGGACTAGCGGGGGGGCGGGCGGGGAGCTGTTTTTT; CDR3 protein: CASRTSGGAGGELFF
clone size: .; D gene: .; V gene: TRBV28; J gene: TRBJ1-1; CDR3 DNA: TGTGCCAGCAGTCCCGGCCTAGGGCGCACTGAAGCTTTCTTT; CDR3 protein: CASSPGLGRTEAFF